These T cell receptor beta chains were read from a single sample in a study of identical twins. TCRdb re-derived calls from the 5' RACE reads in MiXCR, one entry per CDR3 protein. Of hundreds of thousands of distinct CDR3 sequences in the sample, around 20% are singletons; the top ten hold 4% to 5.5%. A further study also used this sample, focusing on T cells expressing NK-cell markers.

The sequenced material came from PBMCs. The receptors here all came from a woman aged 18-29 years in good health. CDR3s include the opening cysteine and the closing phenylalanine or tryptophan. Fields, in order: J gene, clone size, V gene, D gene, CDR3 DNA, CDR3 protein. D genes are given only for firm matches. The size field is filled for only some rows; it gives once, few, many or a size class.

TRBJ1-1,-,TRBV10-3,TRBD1,TGTGCCATCAGTGTTACTTGGGACAGGGAAGCTTTCTTT,CAISVTWDREAFF
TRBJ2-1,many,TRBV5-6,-,TGTGCCAGCAGCCCAGCACCTAGCTCCTACAATGAGCAGTTCTTC,CASSPAPSSYNEQFF
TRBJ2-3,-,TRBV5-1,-,TGCGCCAGCAGCACACCAGACCCCATGGGCACAGATACGCAGTATTTT,CASSTPDPMGTDTQYF
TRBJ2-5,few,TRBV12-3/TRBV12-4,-,TGTGCCAGCAGTTTTGTCAACGGGCAAGAGACCCAGTACTTC,CASSFVNGQETQYF
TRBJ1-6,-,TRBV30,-,TGTGCCTGGAGTGTATCGTCGAATAATTCACCCCTCCACTTT,CAWSVSSNNSPLHF
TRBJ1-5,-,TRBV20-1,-,TGCAGTGCTAGAAGCCCAGGGGGCAATCAGCCCCAGCATTTT,CSARSPGGNQPQHF
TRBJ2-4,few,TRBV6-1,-,TGTGCCAGCCGACCAAATTTTCTGACTAGATTAAACATTCAGTACTTC,CASRPNFLTRLNIQYF
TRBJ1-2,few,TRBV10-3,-,TGTGCCATCAGCCGGGACACCCCTGCGCCTGGCTACACCTTC,CAISRDTPAPGYTF
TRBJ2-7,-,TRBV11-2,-,TGTGCCAGCAGCTTAGTAACTGCTGGGGTCTACGAGCAGTACTTC,CASSLVTAGVYEQYF
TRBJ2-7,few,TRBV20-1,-,TGCAGTGCTAGCGGGCCCGGGACATTCTCCTACGAGCAGTACTTC,CSASGPGTFSYEQYF
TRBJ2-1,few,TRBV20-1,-,TGCAGTGTACGACTCACCAACTCCTACAATGAGCAGTTCTTC,CSVRLTNSYNEQFF
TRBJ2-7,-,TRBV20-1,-,TGCAGTGCTCTTATCCTCGAGGTCGGGACAAATGCCTACGAGCAGTACTTC,CSALILEVGTNAYEQYF
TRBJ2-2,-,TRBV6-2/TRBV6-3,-,TGTGCCAGCAGTTGGTCCGCGGGCACCGGGGAGCTGTTTTTT,CASSWSAGTGELFF
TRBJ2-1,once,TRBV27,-,TGTGCCAGCAGTTTATCCCTTACACTAGAACCGTTGGGCAATGAGCAGTTCTTC,CASSLSLTLEPLGNEQFF
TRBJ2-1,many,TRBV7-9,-,TGTGCCAGCAGCTTAACCCTTCTGGGGGGCAATGAGCAGTTCTTC,CASSLTLLGGNEQFF
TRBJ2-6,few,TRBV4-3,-,TGCGCCAGCAGCCAAGTTGGGACCACTGGGGCCAACGTCCTGACTTTC,CASSQVGTTGANVLTF
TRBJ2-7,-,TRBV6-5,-,TGTGCCAGCAGTTACTACAGTCCCGGGACACACCTGACCTACGAGCAGTACTTC,CASSYYSPGTHLTYEQYF
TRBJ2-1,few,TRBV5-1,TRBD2,TGCGCCAGCAGCCACGCCGGGACTAGCGGGAAGAATGAGCAGTTCTTC,CASSHAGTSGKNEQFF
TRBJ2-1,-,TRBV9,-,TGTGCCAGCAGCTCCCAGGGGGCGGGAGGTAGCTCCTACAATGAGCAGTTCTTC,CASSSQGAGGSSYNEQFF
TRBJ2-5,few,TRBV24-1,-,TGTGCCACCAGTGATAGTGGGGGATCAGAGACCCAGTACTTC,CATSDSGGSETQYF
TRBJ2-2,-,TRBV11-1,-,TGTGCCAGCAGCTTATTAAGGAGTCGTGGGGACGGGAACACCGGGGAGCTGTTTTTT,CASSLLRSRGDGNTGELFF
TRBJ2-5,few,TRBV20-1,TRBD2,TGCAGTGCTTGGACTAGCGGGGGGACCCAGTACTTC,CSAWTSGGTQYF
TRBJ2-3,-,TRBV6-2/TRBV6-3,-,TGTGCCAGCACCCTCCTGTTGGTGGGCAGTTCCGGTGATACGCAGTATTTT,CASTLLLVGSSGDTQYF
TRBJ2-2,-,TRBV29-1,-,TGCAGCGTTGTAAGTGGCGGACTGGGCACGAACACCGGGGAGCTGTTTTTT,CSVVSGGLGTNTGELFF
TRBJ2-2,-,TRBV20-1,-,TGCAGTGCTAGAGGGACTGAGCGTGGCGGGGAGCTGTTTTTT,CSARGTERGGELFF
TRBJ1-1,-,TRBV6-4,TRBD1,TGTGCCAGCAGTGACTCCGCCAGGGGGCCGGCCACTGAAGCTTTCTTT,CASSDSARGPATEAFF
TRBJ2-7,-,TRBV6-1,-,TGTGCCAGCAGTGATGTGGGGGTGAGCGAGCAGTACTTC,CASSDVGVSEQYF
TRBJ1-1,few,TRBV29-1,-,TGCAGCGTGTCTGGGTCTGAAGCTTTCTTT,CSVSGSEAFF
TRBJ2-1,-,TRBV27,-,TGTGCCAGCGGATCCGGGCCCCAGCAGTTCTTC,CASGSGPQQFF
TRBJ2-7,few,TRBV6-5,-,TGTGCCAGCAGTTACTCACCCCGGGACGGAGATTACGAGCAGTACTTC,CASSYSPRDGDYEQYF
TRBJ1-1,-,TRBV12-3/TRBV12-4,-,TGTGCCAGCAGTTTACTGGTCGCCCAAGGCACTGAAGCTTTCTTT,CASSLLVAQGTEAFF
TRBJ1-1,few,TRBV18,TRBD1,TGTGCCAGCTCACCAAGGACAGGGGAGATCGCTGAAGCTTTCTTT,CASSPRTGEIAEAFF
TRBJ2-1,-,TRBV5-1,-,TGCGCCAGCAGCTTGGCAGGGATGGGGTCCTACAATGAGCAGTTCTTC,CASSLAGMGSYNEQFF
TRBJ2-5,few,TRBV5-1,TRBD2,TGCGCCAGCAGCTTGAACCTGCGGGGGGCTTACCAAGAGACCCAGTACTTC,CASSLNLRGAYQETQYF
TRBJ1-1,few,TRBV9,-,TGTGCCAGCAGCGCCGGCGGGATCTTCACTGAAGCTTTCTTT,CASSAGGIFTEAFF
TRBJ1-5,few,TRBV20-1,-,TGCAGTGTAAGGGGGGGGTTCCAGCCCCAGCATTTT,CSVRGGFQPQHF
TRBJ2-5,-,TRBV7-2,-,TGTGCCAGCAGCTACCGACCCGGAGAGACCCAGTACTTC,CASSYRPGETQYF
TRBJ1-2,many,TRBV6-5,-,TGTGCCAGCAGTTATTACAGCCCTTTCTATGGCTACACCTTC,CASSYYSPFYGYTF
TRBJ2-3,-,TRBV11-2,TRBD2,TGTGCCAGCAGCTTAGATAAACTAGCGGGATGGGGCACAGATACGCAGTATTTT,CASSLDKLAGWGTDTQYF
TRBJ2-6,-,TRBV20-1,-,TGCAGTGCTAGAGAGGCGGGGCCTGGGGCCAACGTCCTGACTTTC,CSAREAGPGANVLTF
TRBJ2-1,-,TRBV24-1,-,TGTGCCACCAGTGTCGGAGGGGTCCGGAATGAGCAGTTCTTC,CATSVGGVRNEQFF
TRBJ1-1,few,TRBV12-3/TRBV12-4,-,TGTGCCAGCACCCCCGACCCGGGGAACACTGAAGCTTTCTTT,CASTPDPGNTEAFF
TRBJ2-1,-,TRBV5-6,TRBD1,TGTGCCAGCAGCCCACCTCGGGACAGGGGCTACAATGAGCAGTTCTTC,CASSPPRDRGYNEQFF
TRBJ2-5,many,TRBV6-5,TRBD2,TGTGCCAGCAGTTACTTGAGGACTAGCGGGACGTCGACCCAGTACTTC,CASSYLRTSGTSTQYF
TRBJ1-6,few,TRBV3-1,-,TGTGCCAGCAGCCAAGTAAGGAGGGTTGGCTCACCCCTCCACTTT,CASSQVRRVGSPLHF
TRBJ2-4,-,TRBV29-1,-,TGCAGCGTTGACCGGGATCCAGCCAAAAACATTCAGTACTTC,CSVDRDPAKNIQYF
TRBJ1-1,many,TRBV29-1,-,TGCAGCGTTTCCCCCCCTACGAACACTGAAGCTTTCTTT,CSVSPPTNTEAFF
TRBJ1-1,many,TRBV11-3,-,TGTGCCAGCAGCTTTATGACGCTCACTGAAGCTTTCTTT,CASSFMTLTEAFF
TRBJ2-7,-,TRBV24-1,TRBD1,TGTGCCACCAGTGACCTTTCCGGACAGGGCTCCTACGAGCAGTACTTC,CATSDLSGQGSYEQYF
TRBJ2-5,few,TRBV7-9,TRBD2,TGTGCCAGCAGCTCCAGCGGGGGGTTAAAAGAGACCCAGTACTTC,CASSSSGGLKETQYF
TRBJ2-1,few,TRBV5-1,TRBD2,TGCGCCAGCAGCTGGGGACTAGCGGGAGAGCTAAACAATGAGCAGTTCTTC,CASSWGLAGELNNEQFF
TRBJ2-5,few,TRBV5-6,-,TGTGCCAGCAGCCTTGGGTCTTGGGGAGAGACCCAGTACTTC,CASSLGSWGETQYF
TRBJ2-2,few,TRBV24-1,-,TGTGCCACCAGTGCAGCCATCACCGGGGAGCTGTTTTTT,CATSAAITGELFF
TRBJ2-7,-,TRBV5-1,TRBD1,TGCGCCAGCAGCTCCAGGACAGGCCGCTTCGAGCAGTACTTC,CASSSRTGRFEQYF
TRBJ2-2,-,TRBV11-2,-,TGTGCCAGCTATCCTACAGGGAGGTCAACCGGGGAGCTGTTTTTT,CASYPTGRSTGELFF
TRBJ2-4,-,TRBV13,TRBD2,TGTGCCAGCAGCTTACAGGCGGGGGACATTCAGTACTTC,CASSLQAGDIQYF
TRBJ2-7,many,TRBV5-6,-,TGTGCCAGCAGCCCCCAGGGAGCCTACGAGCAGTACTTC,CASSPQGAYEQYF
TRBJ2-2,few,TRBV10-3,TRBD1,TGTGCCACCGGGACAGGGGTTGCCGGGGAGCTGTTTTTT,CATGTGVAGELFF
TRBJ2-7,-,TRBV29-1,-,TGCAGCGTTGACGCAGGGCTCCACGAGCAGTACTTC,CSVDAGLHEQYF
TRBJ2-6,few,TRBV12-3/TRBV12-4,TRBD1,TGTGCCAGCAGTCCTAATACAGGGGGTCGGCCTGGGGCCAACGTCCTGACTTTC,CASSPNTGGRPGANVLTF